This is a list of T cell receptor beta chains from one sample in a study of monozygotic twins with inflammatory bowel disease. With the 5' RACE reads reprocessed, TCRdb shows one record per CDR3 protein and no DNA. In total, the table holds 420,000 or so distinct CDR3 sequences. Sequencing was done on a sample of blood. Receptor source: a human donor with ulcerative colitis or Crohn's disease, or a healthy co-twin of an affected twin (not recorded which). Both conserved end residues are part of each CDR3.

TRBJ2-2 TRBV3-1 CASSQGGGTGELFF
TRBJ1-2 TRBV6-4 CASSDQGIGGYTF
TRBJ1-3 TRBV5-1 CASSSEGRRDTIYF
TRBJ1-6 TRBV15 CATSKTGVSPNSPLHF
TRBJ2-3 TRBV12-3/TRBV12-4 CASTIGRTSTDTQYF
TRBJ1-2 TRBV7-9 CASSGGGGRTNYGYTF
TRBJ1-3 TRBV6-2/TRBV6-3 CASIGGSISGNTIYF
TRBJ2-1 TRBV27 CASLSLAGSSSYNEQFF
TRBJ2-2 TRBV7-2 CAISGTIYRPGELFF
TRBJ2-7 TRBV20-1 CSARLRDTLYEQYF
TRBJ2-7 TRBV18 CASSRTETSEQYF
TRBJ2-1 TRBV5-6 CASSLYTGPFNEQFF
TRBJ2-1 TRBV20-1 CSARKGASYNEQFF
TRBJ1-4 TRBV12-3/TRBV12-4 CASGTGGTSTNEKLFF
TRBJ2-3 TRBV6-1 CASRTGQGATDTQYF
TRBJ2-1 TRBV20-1 CSAVRTDKPNEQFF
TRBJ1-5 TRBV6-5 CASSYSLTADQPQHF
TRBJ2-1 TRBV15 CATSRVGGRDNEQFF
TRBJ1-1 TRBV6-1 CASGEGTSEVAFF
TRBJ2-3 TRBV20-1 CSARGGPYRASTDTQYF
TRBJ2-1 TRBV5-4 CASSLAVGGINEQFF
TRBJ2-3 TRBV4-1 CASSQGHRDTDTQYF
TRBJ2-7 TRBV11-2 CASRRNTGTSGSSYEQYF
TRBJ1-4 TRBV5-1 CASSLDSFNEKLFF
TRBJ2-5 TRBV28 CASSLGGLWWETQYF
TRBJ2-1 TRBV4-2 CASSQLSGNEQFF
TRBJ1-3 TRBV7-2 CASSPAVSDTIYF
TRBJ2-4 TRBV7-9 CASSSQGDIQYF
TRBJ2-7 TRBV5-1 CASSSTGNYEQYF
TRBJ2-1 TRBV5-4 CASSLTSGGAQYNEQFF
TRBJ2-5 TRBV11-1 CASSLGAGREETQYF
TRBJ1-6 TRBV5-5 CASSLAGGCNSPLHF
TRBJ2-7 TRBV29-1 CSVVRQGGEQYF
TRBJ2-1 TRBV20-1 CSARDIPGTSGGAVYNEQFF
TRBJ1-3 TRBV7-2 CASKLGTGLGNTIYF
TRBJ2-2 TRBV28 CASSLAGGSGELFF
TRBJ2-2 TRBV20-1 CSAILPPGLAGISANTGELFF
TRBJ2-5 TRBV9 CASSVGPSGTPSGTQYF
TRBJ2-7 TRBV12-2 CASRVALNWTYEQYF
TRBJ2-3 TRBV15 CATGHSTDTQYF
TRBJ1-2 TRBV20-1 CSASPPGTAANYGYTF
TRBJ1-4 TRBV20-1 CSARGVMDTKKLFF
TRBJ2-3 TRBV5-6 CASSRGLAGVITDTQYF
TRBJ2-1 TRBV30 CAWSLSTGTGLF
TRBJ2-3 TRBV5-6 CASSFQGTDTQYF
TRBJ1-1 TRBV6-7 CASPSSTGVHTEAFF
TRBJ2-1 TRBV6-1 CASSPSLAEGLNEQFF
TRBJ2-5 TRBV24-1 CATSDLGQETQYF
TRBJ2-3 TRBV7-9 CASSPPGVGTDTQYF
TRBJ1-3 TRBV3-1 CASSQGGQGAIGNTIYF
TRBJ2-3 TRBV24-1 CATSDPGHTDTQYF
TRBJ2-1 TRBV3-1 CASSQTAGGPGEQFF
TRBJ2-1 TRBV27 CASSPLDGLINEQFF
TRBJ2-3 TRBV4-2 CASSSRGGTTSTDTQYF
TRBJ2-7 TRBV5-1 CASSGVTPSYEQYF
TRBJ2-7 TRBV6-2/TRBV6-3 CASSKGGAGLSYEQYF
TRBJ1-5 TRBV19 CASKSGAGNQPQHF